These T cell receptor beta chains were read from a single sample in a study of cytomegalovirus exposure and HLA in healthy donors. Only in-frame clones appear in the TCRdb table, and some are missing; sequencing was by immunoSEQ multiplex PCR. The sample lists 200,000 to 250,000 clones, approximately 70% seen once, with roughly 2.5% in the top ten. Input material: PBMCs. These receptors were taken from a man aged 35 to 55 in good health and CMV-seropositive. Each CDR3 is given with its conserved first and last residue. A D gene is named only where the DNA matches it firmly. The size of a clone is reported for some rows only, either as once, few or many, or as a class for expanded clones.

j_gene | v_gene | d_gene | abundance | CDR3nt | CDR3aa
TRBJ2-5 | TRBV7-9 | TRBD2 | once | TGTGCCAGCAGCTTAGGCAGCGGGGGGCAAGAGACCCAGTACTTC | CASSLGSGGQETQYF
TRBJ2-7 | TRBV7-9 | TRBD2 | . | TGTGCCAGCAGGCCCGGGGGGGCGACCTACGAGCAGTACTTC | CASRPGGATYEQYF
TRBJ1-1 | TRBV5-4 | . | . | TGTGCCAGCATGGGGGGTGTGAACACTGAAGCTTTCTTT | CASMGGVNTEAFF
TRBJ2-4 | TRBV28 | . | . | TGTGCCAGCAGTTTTACTCCGCCCCCCAAAAACATTCAGTACTTC | CASSFTPPPKNIQYF
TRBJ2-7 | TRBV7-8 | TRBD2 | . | TGTGCCAGCAGCCCCGACCTAGCGGGGGCCGCCTACGAGCAGTACTTC | CASSPDLAGAAYEQYF
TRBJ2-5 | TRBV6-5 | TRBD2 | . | TGTGCCAGCAGTTACTCGGTGGGGACTAGCGATGAGACCCAGTACTTC | CASSYSVGTSDETQYF
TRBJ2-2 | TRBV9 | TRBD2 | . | TGTGCCAGCAGCGTAGGGACTAGCGGGGGGTATTTTCCCGGGGAGCTGTTTTTT | CASSVGTSGGYFPGELFF
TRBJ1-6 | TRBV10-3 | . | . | TGTGCCATCAGCCGTAACCACAGGGATAATTCACCCCTCCACTTT | CAISRNHRDNSPLHF
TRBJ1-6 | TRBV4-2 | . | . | TGTGCCAGCAGCCAAGACGCAGACAGAAAAAATTCACCCCTCCACTTT | CASSQDADRKNSPLHF
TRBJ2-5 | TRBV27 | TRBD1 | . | TGTGCCAGCAGTTTCAGGACAGGGGGTTACGTGCAGTACTTC | CASSFRTGGYVQYF
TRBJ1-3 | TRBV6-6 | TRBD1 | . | TGTGCCAGCAGCCCCTCAGGGGGCTCTGGAAACACCATATATTTT | CASSPSGGSGNTIYF
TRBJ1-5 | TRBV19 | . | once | TGTGCCAGTAGTGACTATAGCAATCAGCCCCAGCATTTT | CASSDYSNQPQHF
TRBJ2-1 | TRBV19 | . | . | TGTGCCAGCGGGCAGGGACAACAGACCAACAATGAGCAGTTCTTC | CASGQGQQTNNEQFF
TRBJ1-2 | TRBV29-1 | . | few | TGCAGCGTTGGGGCAGGTTATGGCTACACCTTC | CSVGAGYGYTF
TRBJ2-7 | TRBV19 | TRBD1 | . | TGTGCCAGTAGTATTGACAGGGGGGTTTCCGAGCAGTACTTC | CASSIDRGVSEQYF
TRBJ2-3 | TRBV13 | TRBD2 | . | TGTGCCAGCAGCACAACGGGACTAGCGGGGGGGCCTGTCGTGACAGATACGCAGTATTTT | CASSTTGLAGGPVVTDTQYF
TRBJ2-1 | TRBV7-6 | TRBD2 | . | TGTGCCAGCAGCTTAGTAGCTAGCGGGGGTAGTTACAATGAGCAGTTCTTC | CASSLVASGGSYNEQFF
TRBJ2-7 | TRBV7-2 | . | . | TGTGCCAGCGCCTCCCCGACAGTCTACGAGCAGTACTTC | CASASPTVYEQYF
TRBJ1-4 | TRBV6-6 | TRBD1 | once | TGTGCCAGCAGTTACTCGCAGGGGGCTAATGAAAAACTGTTTTTT | CASSYSQGANEKLFF
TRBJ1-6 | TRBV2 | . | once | TGTGCCGGCCAGAGGGGCGGGGATAATTCACCCCTCCACTTT | CAGQRGGDNSPLHF
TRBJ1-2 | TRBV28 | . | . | TGTGCCAGCAGTTTCGGTAGAAGTAACTATGGCTACACCTTC | CASSFGRSNYGYTF
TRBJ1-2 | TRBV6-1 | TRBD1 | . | TGTGCCAGCAGTGAGGGGACAGGGGGCGGCTACACCTTC | CASSEGTGGGYTF
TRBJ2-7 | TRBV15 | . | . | TGTGCCACCAGCATCTACCTTTCTTACGAGCAGTACTTC | CATSIYLSYEQYF
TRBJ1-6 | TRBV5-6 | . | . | TGTGCCAGCAGTTTGAGCTTATCCGGGACACAAAATTCACCCCTCCACTTT | CASSLSLSGTQNSPLHF
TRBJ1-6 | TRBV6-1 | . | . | TGTGCCAGCAGGCCGGGGAGGCCACCCCTCCACTTT | CASRPGRPPLHF
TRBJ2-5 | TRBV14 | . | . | TGTGCCAGCAGCTCAACGTCCGGGACTCCAACGGGGACCCAGTACTTC | CASSSTSGTPTGTQYF
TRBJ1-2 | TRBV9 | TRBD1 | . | TGTGCCAGCAGCGTGGACAGGGCAAGCGGCTACACCTTC | CASSVDRASGYTF
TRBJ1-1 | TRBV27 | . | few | TGTGCCAGCAGTTTACCTGGCTTGAACACTGAAGCTTTCTTT | CASSLPGLNTEAFF
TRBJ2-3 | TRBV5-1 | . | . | TGCGCCAGCAGCCCCGGACTCTACTCAGATACGCAGTATTTT | CASSPGLYSDTQYF
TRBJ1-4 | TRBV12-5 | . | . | TGTGCTAGTGGTTCGGGGACGTACAGGGATAATGAAAAACTGTTTTTT | CASGSGTYRDNEKLFF
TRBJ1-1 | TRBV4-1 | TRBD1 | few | TGCGCCAGCAGCCTCTTAGGACAGGAGTCTTTGAACACTGAAGCTTTCTTT | CASSLLGQESLNTEAFF
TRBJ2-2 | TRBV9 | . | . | TGTGCCAGCAGCGTAGGGGGTAGGGGGAACACCGGGGAGCTGTTTTTT | CASSVGGRGNTGELFF
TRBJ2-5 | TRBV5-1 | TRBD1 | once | TGCGCCAGCAGCTCTCCCTCCGGGACAGCTCAAGAGACCCAGTACTTC | CASSSPSGTAQETQYF
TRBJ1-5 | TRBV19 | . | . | TGTGCCAGTAGTACACAACCTTTCGGCAATCAGCCCCAGCATTTT | CASSTQPFGNQPQHF
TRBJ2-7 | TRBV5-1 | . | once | TGCGCCAGCAGCTTCGGTACCCTTGAACAGGGCCACGGGTCCGAGCAGTACTTC | CASSFGTLEQGHGSEQYF
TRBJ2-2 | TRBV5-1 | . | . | TGCGCCAGCAGCTCGGACAGCTACACCGGGGAGCTGTTTTTT | CASSSDSYTGELFF
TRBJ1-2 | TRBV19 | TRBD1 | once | TGTGCCAGTAGCACGGACAGGGTTGGGGATGGCTACACCTTC | CASSTDRVGDGYTF
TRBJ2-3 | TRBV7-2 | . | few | TGTGCCAGCAGCTTAGAACTTACCTCGGATACGCAGTATTTT | CASSLELTSDTQYF
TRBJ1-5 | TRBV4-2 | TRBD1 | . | TGTGCCAGCAGCCTCCAGGGGGCAGGGCAGCCCCAGCATTTT | CASSLQGAGQPQHF
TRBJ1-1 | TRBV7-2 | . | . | TGTGCCAGCAGGAGATACCTCATGAACACTGAAGCTTTCTTT | CASRRYLMNTEAFF
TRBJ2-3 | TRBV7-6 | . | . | TGTGCCAGCAGCCCCAGGGCCCTAACAGATACGCAGTATTTT | CASSPRALTDTQYF
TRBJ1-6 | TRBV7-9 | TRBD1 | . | TGTTCCAGCAGCTTACAGGGGAATTCACCCCTCCACTTT | CSSSLQGNSPLHF
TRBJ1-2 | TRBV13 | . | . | TGTGCCAGCAGCTCGACAGACTTTCTGGATGGCTACACCTTC | CASSSTDFLDGYTF